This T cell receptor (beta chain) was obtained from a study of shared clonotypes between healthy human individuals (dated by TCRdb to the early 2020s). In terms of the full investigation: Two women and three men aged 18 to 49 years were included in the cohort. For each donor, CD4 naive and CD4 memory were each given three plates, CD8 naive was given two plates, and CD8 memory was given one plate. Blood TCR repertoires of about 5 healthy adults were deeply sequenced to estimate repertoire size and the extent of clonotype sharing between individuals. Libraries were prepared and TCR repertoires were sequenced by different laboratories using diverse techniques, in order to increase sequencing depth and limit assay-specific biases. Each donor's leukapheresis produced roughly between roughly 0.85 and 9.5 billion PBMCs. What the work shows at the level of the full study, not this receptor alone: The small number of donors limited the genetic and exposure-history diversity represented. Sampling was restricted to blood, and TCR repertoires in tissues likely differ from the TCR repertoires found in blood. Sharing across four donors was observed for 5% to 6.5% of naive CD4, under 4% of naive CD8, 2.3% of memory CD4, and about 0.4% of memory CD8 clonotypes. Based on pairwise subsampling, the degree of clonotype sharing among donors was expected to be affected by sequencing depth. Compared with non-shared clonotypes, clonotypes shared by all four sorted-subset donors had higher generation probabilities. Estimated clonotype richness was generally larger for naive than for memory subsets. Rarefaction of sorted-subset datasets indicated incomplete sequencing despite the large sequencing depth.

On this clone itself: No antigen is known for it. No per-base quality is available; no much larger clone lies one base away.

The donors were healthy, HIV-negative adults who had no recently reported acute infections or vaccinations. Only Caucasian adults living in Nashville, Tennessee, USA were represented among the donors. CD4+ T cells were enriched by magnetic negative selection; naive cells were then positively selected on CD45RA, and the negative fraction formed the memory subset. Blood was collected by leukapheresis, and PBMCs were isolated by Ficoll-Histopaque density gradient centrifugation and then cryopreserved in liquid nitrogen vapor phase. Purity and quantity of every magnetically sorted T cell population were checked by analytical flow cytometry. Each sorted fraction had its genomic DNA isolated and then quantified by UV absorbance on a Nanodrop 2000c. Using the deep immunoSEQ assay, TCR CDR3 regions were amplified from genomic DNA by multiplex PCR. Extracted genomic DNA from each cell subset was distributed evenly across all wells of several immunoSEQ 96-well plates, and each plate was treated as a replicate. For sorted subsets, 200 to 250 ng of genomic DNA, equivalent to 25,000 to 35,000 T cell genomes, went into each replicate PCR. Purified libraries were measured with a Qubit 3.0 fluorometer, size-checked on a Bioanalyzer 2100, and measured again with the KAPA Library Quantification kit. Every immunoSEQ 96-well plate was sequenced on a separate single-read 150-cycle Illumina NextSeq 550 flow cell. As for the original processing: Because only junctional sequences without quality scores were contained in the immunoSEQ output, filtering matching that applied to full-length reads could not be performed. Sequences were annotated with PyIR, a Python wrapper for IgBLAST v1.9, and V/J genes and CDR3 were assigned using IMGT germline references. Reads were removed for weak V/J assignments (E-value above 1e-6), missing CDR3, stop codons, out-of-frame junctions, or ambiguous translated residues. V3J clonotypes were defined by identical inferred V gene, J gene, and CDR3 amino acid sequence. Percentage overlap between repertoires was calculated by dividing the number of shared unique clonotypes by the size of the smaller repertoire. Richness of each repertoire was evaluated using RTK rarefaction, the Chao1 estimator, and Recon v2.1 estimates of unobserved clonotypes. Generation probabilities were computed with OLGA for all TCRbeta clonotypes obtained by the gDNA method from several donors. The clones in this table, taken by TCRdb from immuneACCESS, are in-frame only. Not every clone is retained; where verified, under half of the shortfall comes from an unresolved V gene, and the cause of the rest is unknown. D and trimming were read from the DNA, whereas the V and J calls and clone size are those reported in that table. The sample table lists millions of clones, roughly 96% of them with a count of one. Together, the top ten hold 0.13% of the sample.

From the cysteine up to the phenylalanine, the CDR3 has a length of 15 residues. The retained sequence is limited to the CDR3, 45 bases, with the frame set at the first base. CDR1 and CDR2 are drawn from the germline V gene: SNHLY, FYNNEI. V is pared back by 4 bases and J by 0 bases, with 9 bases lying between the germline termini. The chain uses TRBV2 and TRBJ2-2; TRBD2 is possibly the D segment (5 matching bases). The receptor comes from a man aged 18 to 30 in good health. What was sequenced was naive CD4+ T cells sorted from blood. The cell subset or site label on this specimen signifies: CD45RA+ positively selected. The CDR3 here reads CASSVGNANTGELFF. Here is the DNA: TGTGCCAGCAGTGTCGGGAATGCGAACACCGGGGAGCTGTTTTTT.